Described below is a single T cell receptor beta chain sequence and its context. The antigen remains undetermined. CDR3 length: 14 amino acids. Between the trimmed V and J ends, which lost 4 bases and 0 bases, there was a span of 9 bases. TCRdb used MiXCR to reprocess the 5' RACE reads, holding one entry per CDR3 protein. The sample records hundreds of thousands of distinct CDR3 sequences, roughly 8.7% being singletons. This specimen belongs to a study of T cells after yellow fever vaccination. Background on the study: When fractions had low cell numbers, they were prepared with SMART-Seq v4 Ultra Low Input.

Study results and caveats: Researchers report a weaker secondary response that nonetheless peaked faster, day 5 versus 15. Reappearance after the booster was observed for most primary-vaccination clones (about 95% CD4, roughly 90% CD8).

The sample in question was CD4+ T cells sorted from PBMCs, obtained 5 days after the yellow fever booster vaccination. The chain couples TRBV12-3 or TRBV12-4 to TRBJ1-1, with D possibly TRBD1 on 6 matching bases. The receptor was derived from a man aged 18 to 35 who received the YFV17D yellow fever vaccine. CDR3 loop: CASSSRGVNTEAFF. In DNA, the CDR3 is TGTGCCAGCAGTTCCAGGGGCGTGAACACTGAAGCTTTCTTT.